The 18 T cell receptor beta chains reported below all come from one sample, sequenced in a study of T cells in Graves' hyperthyroidism and ophthalmopathy. RNA transcripts gave rise to amplified TCR beta CDR3 regions. An initial round of RT-PCR targeting the TCR CDR3 relied on the HTBI primer set. In TCRdb, the multiplex PCR reads were re-called with MiXCR into one record per CDR3 protein. This table has 700,000 or so distinct CDR3 sequences, roughly 15% appearing once. The sequenced sample was blood. The receptor source for this set is a man aged 18 to 30 with Graves' hyperthyroidism.

The chain links TRBV2 to TRBJ1-2, with D unresolved. This CDR3 contains 12 residues. V lost 2 bases, J lost 5 bases, and 6 bases lay in between. Germline-derived CDR1 and CDR2 are SNHLY and FYNNEI. Here the CDR3 DNA reads TGTGCCAGCAGTGAAAGTCAGTATGGCTACACCTTC. Translating gives CASSESQYGYTF.

The V call is TRBV19, the J call TRBJ2-7; D is undetermined. Germline V gene lookup returns CDR1 LNHDA and CDR2 SQIVND (reference sequence). There are 16 residues in the CDR3. V lost 5 bases to trimming and J lost 2 bases, with 19 bases between them. CDR3: CASSLARLPNPYEQYF. CDR3 DNA: TGTGCCAGTAGTCTTGCAAGATTGCCCAACCCCTACGAGCAGTACTTC.

This clonotype was counted only a few times. The chain links TRBV20-1 to TRBJ2-7; possible D gene TRBD2, 6 bases. CDR1 is DFQATT, CDR2 SNEGSKA, per germline (reference sequence). V lost 3 bases to trimming and J lost 5 bases, with 26 bases between them. CDR3 length equals 17 residues. The CDR3 DNA reads as TGCAGTGCTAGGAGTAGCGGAGTGTCCTCGATAACCGACGAGCAGTACTTC. Encoded protein: CSARSSGVSSITDEQYF.

The chain uses TRBV7-2 and TRBJ2-7; no definite D call. The CDR3 is made up of 15 amino acids. CDR1 is SGHTA and CDR2 is FQGNSA in the germline V gene. Trimming took off 0 bases at V and 1 base at J, with 10 bases between the two ends. CDR3 coding DNA: TGTGCCAGCAGCTTAGCGGCACTGGGTTCCTACGAGCAGTACTTC. Protein product: CASSLAALGSYEQYF. Filled out from reference TRBV7-2 and TRBJ2-7, the complete variable domain reads GAGVSQSPSNKVTEKGKDVELRCDPISGHTALYWYRQSLGQGLEFLIYFQGNSAPDKSGLPSDRFSAERTGGSVSTLTIQRTQQEDSAVYLCASSLAALGSYEQYFGPGTRLTVT.

This clonotype occurred many times. The chain recombines TRBV20-1 with TRBJ2-3; 7 positions agree with TRBD2. V gave up 1 base and J gave up 2 bases; unmatched junction bases: 9. The CDR3 has 16 residues. Germline-derived CDR1 and CDR2 are DFQATT and SNEGSKA (reference sequence). CDR3 sequence reads: CSARVASGGHTDTQYF. As DNA, the CDR3 is TGCAGTGCTAGAGTCGCTAGCGGAGGCCACACAGATACGCAGTATTTT.

To note about this clonotype: A much larger clone differs from this one at a single base, so this may be a read error. The J gene is TRBJ2-5, the V gene TRBV28; D possibly corresponds to TRBD1 (5 bases). This CDR3 has 13 amino acids. Germline CDR1 reads MDHEN; CDR2 reads SYDVKM. CDR3 sequence: CASSLTRAETQHF. Written as DNA, the CDR3 is TGTGCCAGCAGTTTAACCAGGGCAGAGACCCAGCACTTC.

Ten or more counts support this clonotype. This rearrangement joins TRBV20-1 to TRBJ2-7; D is possibly TRBD2 (6 bases). CDR3 length: 13 amino acids. Looked up from germline, CDR1 is DFQATT and CDR2 is SNEGSKA (reference sequence). The ends were cut back, 1 base at V and 5 bases at J, with 12 bases in the middle. In nucleotides, the CDR3 is TGCAGTGCTAGAGCGGGAGCGGTCAACGAGCAGTACTTC. It translates to CSARAGAVNEQYF.

This chain uses TRBV5-1 with TRBJ2-2; 8 bases are a match to TRBD2. Germline CDR1 SGHRS, CDR2 YFSETQ. This CDR3 comprises 15 residues. With V trimmed by 6 bases and J by 1 base, 5 bases remained unmatched. CDR3 DNA: TGCGCCAGCACGCGCGGGGGGAAGAACACCGGGGAGCTGTTTTTT. Amino acid sequence: CASTRGGKNTGELFF.

The gene calls are TRBV9 and TRBJ2-7; TRBD1 might be the D (5 bases). V lost 4 bases, J lost 2 bases, and 16 bases lay in between. CDR3 size: 15 residues. CDR1 SGDLS and CDR2 YYNGEE come from the germline V gene. The DNA of the CDR3 is TGTGCCAGCAGCTCGCAGGGTGGCCCTACCTACGAGCAGTACTTC. Its protein is CASSSQGGPTYEQYF.

As concerns this clonotype: This may be a read error: a much more frequent sequence differs by one nucleotide. The chain employs TRBV28 and TRBJ1-6; D gene ambiguous. Germline lookup yields CDR1 MDHEN and CDR2 SYDVKM. This CDR3 has 13 amino acids. CDR3 sequence reads: CASRIDEDSPPHF. The CDR3 nucleotides read TGTGCCAGCAGGATAGACGAGGATTCACCCCCCCACTTT.

This clonotype showed up many times. The chain employs TRBV28 and TRBJ2-3; D tentatively reads TRBD1 or TRBD2 (5 bases each). Deletions cut 5 bases from V and 4 bases from J, with 10 bases between. The germline CDR1 and CDR2 sequences are MDHEN and SYDVKM. The CDR3 spans 13 residues. The CDR3 reads CASSTRGADTQYF. The CDR3 DNA is TGTGCCAGCAGTACCCGGGGCGCAGATACGCAGTATTTT.

This clonotype was picked up a small number of times. V is TRBV6-2 or TRBV6-3 and J is TRBJ2-5; the D gene is possibly TRBD2 (5 bases). CDR1 MNHEY and CDR2 SVGEGT come from the germline V gene. V was clipped by 6 bases and J by 3 bases, with 20 bases between them. The CDR3 is made up of 16 amino acids. The CDR3 DNA reads as TGTGCCAGCAGCCTCCCTGCGGCGGGTTGGGAAGAGACCCAGTACTTC. This encodes CASSLPAAGWEETQYF.

The sample holds many counts of this clonotype. V and J are TRBV28 and TRBJ2-3, with D perhaps matching TRBD1 (6 bases). CDR1 and CDR2 from the germline V gene are MDHEN and SYDVKM. Trimming took off 5 bases at V and 7 bases at J, with 13 bases between the two ends. The CDR3 loop spans 13 amino acids. The CDR3 protein is CASSRKGVNTQYF. CDR3 nucleotide sequence: TGTGCCAGCAGTCGAAAGGGGGTGAATACGCAGTATTTT.

This clonotype was observed many times. V is TRBV6-1 and J is TRBJ1-1; D is unclear. The CDR3 is made up of 13 amino acids. CDR1 is MNHNS and CDR2 is SASEGT in the germline V gene. The V and J ends lost 7 bases and 3 bases respectively, with 12 bases between them. The DNA of the CDR3 is TGTGCCAGCACCGGATGGGAGTACACTGAAGCTTTCTTT. This gives the protein CASTGWEYTEAFF.

With respect to this clonotype: This sequence may be a read error, since a much larger clone differs from it by one base. The V gene is TRBV2, the J gene TRBJ1-5; no clear D gene. Per the germline V gene, CDR1 is SNHLY and CDR2 is FYNNEI. CDR3 length: 15 amino acids. V lost 4 bases and J lost 7, with 17 bases in between. The CDR3: CASSVEPNVGQPQHF. The CDR3 nucleotides are TGTGCCAGCAGTGTGGAGCCTAACGTCGGACAGCCCCAGCATTTT.

This clonotype was seen more than once but under ten times. The CDR3 bases are TGTGCCAGCAGTTATTTTCTAGCGGGCACGAACACCGGGGAGCTGTTTTTT. This sequence encodes CASSYFLAGTNTGELFF. The V call is TRBV6-2 or TRBV6-3, the J call TRBJ2-2; TRBD2 matches at 8 bases. V shed 3 bases, J shed 0 bases, and the junction held 6 bases outside the gene matches. This CDR3 comprises 17 residues. Germline CDR1 and CDR2: MNHEY and SVGEGT.

The table lists this clonotype with many counts. This sequence joins TRBV6-2 or TRBV6-3 and TRBJ2-1; TRBD2 agrees at 8 bases. This CDR3 comprises 15 residues. CDR1 is MNHEY and CDR2 is SVGEGT in the germline V gene. The J segment lost 2 bases and the V segment lost 6 bases, leaving 6 bases of the junction unmatched. CDR3 nucleotide sequence: TGTGCCAGCAGACCTTCGGGGGGGGCCTACAATGAGCAGTTCTTC. This sequence encodes CASRPSGGAYNEQFF.

This clonotype came up a few times. The chain is built from TRBV7-2 and TRBJ2-1, with 11 bases lining up with TRBD2. This CDR3 is 17 amino acids long. Germline CDR1 is SGHTA and CDR2 is FQGNSA. Trimming at V came to 6 bases and at J to 4 bases, leaving 11 bases not matched to a gene. The CDR3 region is CASRNERLAGTYNEQFF. DNA for the CDR3: TGTGCCAGCAGGAACGAACGACTAGCGGGAACGTACAATGAGCAGTTCTTC.